Included here is one T cell receptor beta chain sequence, with context. The antigen remains unidentified. This entry belongs to a study of monozygotic twins with inflammatory bowel disease. After re-calling the 5' RACE reads, TCRdb lists one entry per CDR3 protein, DNA absent. The listing contains a few hundred thousand distinct CDR3 sequences. Study outcomes and limitations: Some repertoire variability may stem from patients' differing immunosuppressive treatments. Relative clonotype sharing with others was diminished in IBD patients versus healthy twins, particularly with disease activity.

CDR1 and CDR2 (germline): DFQATT, SNEGSKA (reference sequence). This CDR3 contains 13 residues. Per donor there was one draw, yielding a blood sample of approximately 2.4 ml. Sequencing was carried out using blood. The chain uses TRBV20-1 and TRBJ1-1. The TCR was taken from a human donor with ulcerative colitis or Crohn's disease, or a healthy co-twin of an affected twin (not recorded which). CDR3 sequence reads: CSASEQTNTEAFF.